Shown below are 27 T cell receptor beta chains from a single sample sequenced in a study of T cells expressing NK-cell markers. Each CDR3 protein gets one entry in TCRdb, which reprocessed the 5' RACE reads and gives no DNA. In all, the sample yields fewer than 400,000 distinct CDR3 sequences. Sequences were obtained from blood T cells: a sorted CD56 or NKG2C T cell subset, CD4+ or CD8+ T cells, or bulk PBMC T cells (not recorded which). These receptors originate from a woman in her forties or fifties in good health.

The CDR3 here is CASSKEGIRNEKLFF. This chain connects TRBV16 to TRBJ1-4. Germline V CDR1 and CDR2: KGHSY, FQNENV. This CDR3 region has 15 residues.

The rearrangement links TRBV5-1 to TRBJ2-5; the TCRdb D gene call, TRBD1, has no DNA to confirm it. CDR3 size: 14 residues. Per the germline V gene, CDR1 is SGHRS and CDR2 is YFSETQ. CDR3 protein: CASSYGQGLETQYF. Looking up the rest from reference TRBV5-1 and TRBJ2-5 gives the full variable domain: KAGVTQTPRYLIKTRGQQVTLSCSPISGHRSVSWYQQTPGQGLQFLFEYFSETQRNKGNFPGRFSGRQFSNSRSEMNVSTLELGDSALYLCASSYGQGLETQYFGPGTRLLVL.

The rearrangement uses TRBV18 and TRBJ2-7. This CDR3 spans 13 amino acids. The V gene's germline CDR1 is KGHSH and CDR2 LQKENI. CDR3 in amino acids: CASSPNSVYEQYF.

The chain links TRBV20-1 to TRBJ1-5. This CDR3 is 13 amino acids long. Looked up from germline, CDR1 is DFQATT and CDR2 is SNEGSKA (reference sequence). This CDR3 is CSARTFESQPQHF.

The CDR3 sequence: CASSLVSSSGGAGYTF. The V call is TRBV5-1, the J call TRBJ1-2; TCRdb's D call, TRBD1, is unchecked because there is no DNA. The CDR3 consists of 16 residues. Germline V lookup: CDR1 SGHRS, CDR2 YFSETQ.

V usage is TRBV20-1 and J usage is TRBJ2-7; TCRdb picks TRBD2, but there is no DNA to check that call. This CDR3 is built from 14 residues. Germline V gene data show CDR1 as DFQATT and CDR2 as SNEGSKA (reference sequence). CDR3 residues: CSAILPGLPYEQYF.

V is TRBV12-3 or TRBV12-4 and J is TRBJ2-5; lacking DNA, the TRBD1 call made by TCRdb goes unchecked. The CDR3 extends over 16 amino acids. The CDR3 loop reads CASSSPGTERGETQYF.

The chain uses TRBV5-1 and TRBJ2-7; the D call of TRBD1 rests on TCRdb alone, since no DNA is present to check it. Germline V gene sequence: CDR1 SGHRS, CDR2 YFSETQ. The CDR3 is 15 residues long. CDR3 loop: CASSPEGRGIYEQYF.

The chain combines TRBV2 with TRBJ1-5. Germline values: CDR1 SNHLY, CDR2 FYNNEI. The CDR3 has 14 amino acids. The CDR3 spells CASSDPSISQPQHF. Variable domain in full (rest from reference TRBV2 and TRBJ1-5): EPEVTQTPSHQVTQMGQEVILRCVPISNHLYFYWYRQILGQKVEFLVSFYNNEISEKSEIFDDQFSVERPDGSNFTLKIRSTKLEDSAMYFCASSDPSISQPQHFGDGTRLSIL.

This rearrangement joins TRBV27 to TRBJ1-5; TCRdb's assignment of TRBD1 cannot be checked, as there is no DNA. The CDR3 is made up of 14 amino acids. Looked up from germline, CDR1 is MNHEY and CDR2 is SMNVEV (reference sequence). CDR3 amino acids: CASSLGGSSQPQHF.

The V gene is TRBV5-6, the J gene TRBJ1-1; without DNA, the TCRdb call of TRBD1 cannot be checked. The CDR3 has 13 residues. Germline CDR1 reads SGHDT; CDR2 reads YYEEEE. The CDR3 spells CASSLWSDREAFF.

The chain is built from TRBV5-1 and TRBJ2-3; the D call of TRBD2 rests on TCRdb alone, since no DNA is present to check it. This CDR3 contains 13 residues. In germline, CDR1 is SGHRS, CDR2 YFSETQ. The CDR3 loop is CASRFLAEDTQYF. The whole variable domain, filled in from reference TRBV5-1 and TRBJ2-3, reads KAGVTQTPRYLIKTRGQQVTLSCSPISGHRSVSWYQQTPGQGLQFLFEYFSETQRNKGNFPGRFSGRQFSNSRSEMNVSTLELGDSALYLCASRFLAEDTQYFGPGTRLTVL.

CDR3 protein: CASSDNSDGGNTGELFF. V gene TRBV9 combines with J gene TRBJ2-2; the D call from TCRdb, TRBD1, cannot be confirmed without DNA. This CDR3 spans 17 amino acids. Germline V gene lookup returns CDR1 SGDLS and CDR2 YYNGEE.

The rearrangement links TRBV2 to TRBJ2-2; lacking DNA, the TRBD1 call made by TCRdb goes unchecked. Germline CDR1 is SNHLY and CDR2 is FYNNEI. This CDR3 comprises 15 residues. This chain's CDR3 is CASSTGTTHTGELFF.

The chain links TRBV6-5 to TRBJ1-1. This CDR3 contains 15 residues. In germline, CDR1 is MNHEY, CDR2 SVGAGI. The CDR3 spells CASSKFAARSTEAFF.

V is TRBV12-3 or TRBV12-4 and J is TRBJ1-2; TCRdb's D gene call, TRBD1, goes unchecked for lack of DNA. The CDR3 contains 12 residues. CDR3 loop: CASSWGEGGYTF.

The chain combines TRBV29-1 with TRBJ2-1; TCRdb calls TRBD1, which cannot be checked without DNA. The CDR3 consists of 12 residues. Germline values: CDR1 SQVTM, CDR2 ANQGSEA. CDR3 amino acids: CSVDRGRNEQFF.

The rearrangement links TRBV3-1 to TRBJ1-2; TCRdb returns TRBD1, unconfirmable since there is no DNA. Germline V gene data show CDR1 as LGHDT and CDR2 as YNNKEL (reference sequence). CDR3 size: 16 residues. The CDR3 sequence: CASSQDGHSWNYGYTF.

J is TRBJ2-1 and V is TRBV5-1; the TCRdb call, TRBD1, lacks DNA for checking. Germline CDR1 is SGHRS and CDR2 is YFSETQ. The CDR3 is 15 amino acids. The CDR3 protein is CASSLVGANYNEQFF. Filled out from reference TRBV5-1 and TRBJ2-1, the complete variable domain reads KAGVTQTPRYLIKTRGQQVTLSCSPISGHRSVSWYQQTPGQGLQFLFEYFSETQRNKGNFPGRFSGRQFSNSRSEMNVSTLELGDSALYLCASSLVGANYNEQFFGPGTRLTVL.

The J gene is TRBJ2-2, the V gene TRBV5-1; TCRdb names TRBD1, which stays unverified in the absence of DNA. This CDR3 region has 14 residues. From germline, CDR1 is SGHRS and CDR2 YFSETQ. CDR3 in amino acids: CASGVGGNTGELFF. Filled out from reference TRBV5-1 and TRBJ2-2, the complete variable domain reads KAGVTQTPRYLIKTRGQQVTLSCSPISGHRSVSWYQQTPGQGLQFLFEYFSETQRNKGNFPGRFSGRQFSNSRSEMNVSTLELGDSALYLCASGVGGNTGELFFGEGSRLTVL.

The chain joins TRBV7-3 to TRBJ2-3. The CDR3 covers 14 residues. The germline V gene has CDR1 SGHTA and CDR2 FQGTGA. This CDR3 is CASSLLSSTDTQYF.

J is TRBJ2-2 and V is TRBV19; TCRdb gives TRBD1 as the D gene, but with no DNA this cannot be confirmed. The CDR3 extends over 14 amino acids. Germline loops: CDR1 LNHDA, CDR2 SQIVND (reference sequence). CDR3 residues: CASSIEDRVGELFF. The full variable domain, completed using reference TRBV19 and TRBJ2-2, is DGGITQSPKYLFRKEGQNVTLSCEQNLNHDAMYWYRQDPGQGLRLIYYSQIVNDFQKGDIAEGYSVSREKKESFPLTVTSAQKNPTAFYLCASSIEDRVGELFFGEGSRLTVL.

This chain connects TRBV5-1 to TRBJ2-1; TCRdb gives TRBD1 as the D gene, but with no DNA this cannot be confirmed. Germline CDR1 SGHRS, CDR2 YFSETQ. The length of the CDR3 is 15 residues. The CDR3 sequence: CASSFLTGTTNEQFF.

The rearrangement joins TRBV5-1 to TRBJ2-7; TCRdb designates TRBD1, a call that cannot be tested without DNA. Germline V gives CDR1 SGHRS, CDR2 YFSETQ. This CDR3 has 15 residues. The CDR3 loop reads CASSRDVGISYEQYF.

V and J are TRBV2 and TRBJ2-3; as DNA is missing, the TRBD2 call by TCRdb cannot be tested. The length of the CDR3 is 16 residues. CDR1 is SNHLY and CDR2 is FYNNEI in the germline V gene. The CDR3 sequence is CASKMTSGSYTDTQYF.

The gene calls are TRBV20-1 and TRBJ2-4; absent DNA, TCRdb's TRBD1 call cannot be checked. The CDR3 extends over 15 amino acids. Germline V CDR1 and CDR2: DFQATT, SNEGSKA (reference sequence). CDR3 in amino acids: CSARDRVMAKNIQYF.

This rearrangement joins TRBV10-2 to TRBJ2-1; the TCRdb D gene call, TRBD2, has no DNA to confirm it. CDR3 length: 15 amino acids. In germline, CDR1 is WSHSY, CDR2 SAAADI. CDR3 amino acids: CASSAVGLTGNEQFF.